One and the same sample provided the 2 T cell receptor beta chains below, sequenced in a study of metastatic and nonmetastatic thyroid tumors. Each patient came to thyroid surgery without any prior treatment (of any kind). With MiXCR, TCRdb reprocessed the PCR reads. Of about 19,000 clones in the sample, approximately 25% were seen once. Sequenced material: blood. The receptors were gathered from a male donor with papillary thyroid cancer or a benign thyroid nodule (not recorded which). Some clones in this sample may be carry-over from other donors' samples.

This clone is medium-sized in the sample. The chain employs TRBV19 and TRBJ1-2; the D is unclear. V was trimmed by 5 bases and J by 5 bases, leaving 9 bases between them. The germline gives CDR1 LNHDA, CDR2 SQIVND (reference sequence). CDR3 length: 12 amino acids. This CDR3 is CASSVMSYGYTF. In nucleotides, the CDR3 is TGTGCCAGTAGTGTCATGTCGTATGGCTACACCTTC. Supplemented by reference TRBV19 and TRBJ1-2, the full variable domain reads DGGITQSPKYLFRKEGQNVTLSCEQNLNHDAMYWYRQDPGQGLRLIYYSQIVNDFQKGDIAEGYSVSREKKESFPLTVTSAQKNPTAFYLCASSVMSYGYTFGSGTRLTVV.

This clone is labeled medium-sized. The chain has TRBV10-2 and TRBJ1-2, with TRBD1 matching 10 bases. The CDR3 runs 13 residues. V gave up 5 bases and J gave up 7 bases; unmatched junction bases: 4. Germline V lookup: CDR1 WSHSY, CDR2 SAAADI. This CDR3 is CASSTDRGLGYTF. In nucleotides, the CDR3 is TGCGCCAGCAGTACTGACAGGGGGCTTGGCTACACCTTC.